The 31 T cell receptor beta chains below all came from one sample that was sequenced in a study of T-cell reconstitution after alpha-beta-depleted transplantation in children. The library targeted TCRbeta and was prepared with unique molecular identifiers. TCRdb analysed the PCR reads with MiXCR anew, one entry per CDR3 protein. Of more than 550,000 distinct CDR3 sequences listed, roughly a tenth are singletons. Specimen: PBMCs from the stem cell graft donor, collected from the stem cell graft. These receptors all stem from a human donor who donated a stem cell graft to a child with acute myeloid leukemia.

This clonotype was detected many times. J is TRBJ2-1 and V is TRBV12-3 or TRBV12-4; D is uncertain. Trimming cost V 4 bases and J 7 bases, with 14 bases left between them. CDR3 size: 14 residues. In nucleotides, the CDR3 is TGTGCCAGCAGTTCTTCCTTCGGAAAAAATGAGCAGTTCTTC. It yields the protein CASSSSFGKNEQFF.

This clonotype was seen a few times. The V call is TRBV5-6, the J call TRBJ2-6, with D possibly being TRBD1 or TRBD2 (5 bases each). The CDR3 covers 19 residues. Germline V gene data show CDR1 as SGHDT and CDR2 as YYEEEE. V lost 0 bases and J lost 0, with 16 bases in between. The CDR3 reads CASSLELSGSSSGANVLTF. The CDR3 DNA sequence: TGTGCCAGCAGCTTGGAGCTGTCAGGGAGTAGCTCTGGGGCCAACGTCCTGACTTTC.

The rearrangement uses TRBV12-3 or TRBV12-4 and TRBJ2-5; D is unclear. The CDR3 contains 14 residues. V lost 3 bases and J lost 1, with 9 bases in between. CDR3 bases: TGTGCCAGCAGTTTTCGGTCTATCCAAGAGACCCAGTACTTC. Translated: CASSFRSIQETQYF.

This chain uses TRBV2 with TRBJ2-2; 8 nucleotides line up with TRBD2. The CDR3 has 15 residues. V lost 6 bases to trimming and J lost 6 bases; unmatched junction nucleotides: 9. Per germline, CDR1 SNHLY and CDR2 FYNNEI. CDR3 in amino acids: CASSPGLAYAGELFF. The CDR3 DNA is TGTGCCAGCAGCCCCGGACTAGCCTACGCCGGGGAGCTGTTTTTT. The full variable domain, completed using reference TRBV2 and TRBJ2-2, is EPEVTQTPSHQVTQMGQEVILRCVPISNHLYFYWYRQILGQKVEFLVSFYNNEISEKSEIFDDQFSVERPDGSNFTLKIRSTKLEDSAMYFCASSPGLAYAGELFFGEGSRLTVL.

J is TRBJ1-2 and V is TRBV10-3; D may be TRBD1 (6 bases). The CDR3 has 14 amino acids. Deletions cut 4 bases from V and 4 bases from J, with 13 bases between. Germline CDR1 ENHRY, CDR2 SYGVKD. The DNA for the CDR3 is TGTGCCATCAGTGCCCAGGGGAATGTCTATGGCTACACCTTC. This translates into CAISAQGNVYGYTF.

This clonotype was seen many times. The V call is TRBV12-3 or TRBV12-4, the J call TRBJ2-7; D is perhaps TRBD1 or TRBD2 (6 bases each). The CDR3 consists of 14 residues. V shed 3 bases and J shed 6 bases, with 15 bases lying between them. The CDR3 sequence: CASSLRGWGVEQYF. Written as DNA, the CDR3 is TGTGCCAGCAGTTTGAGGGGGTGGGGGGTCGAGCAGTACTTC.

This clonotype has a handful of counts. The chain is built from TRBV11-2 and TRBJ2-1; the match to TRBD2 covers 12 bases. From germline, CDR1 is SGHAT and CDR2 FQNNGV. The CDR3 sequence is 17 residues long. V lost 3 bases to trimming and J lost 5 bases; unmatched junction nucleotides: 8. The CDR3 DNA is TGTGCCAGCAGCTTGGATACTAGCGGGAGGAGGAACAATGAGCAGTTCTTC. It codes for CASSLDTSGRRNNEQFF.

This clonotype was counted at least ten times. The chain is built from TRBV6-1 and TRBJ2-6; no firm D call. CDR1 is MNHNS and CDR2 is SASEGT in the germline V gene. CDR3 length: 13 residues. The ends were cut back, 8 bases at V and 1 base at J, with 6 bases in the middle. The CDR3 bases are TGTGCCAGCTATAGTTCTGGGGCCAACGTCCTGACTTTC. Its protein is CASYSSGANVLTF.

The rearrangement uses TRBV29-1 and TRBJ2-5; no reliable D call. Germline CDR1 is SQVTM and CDR2 is ANQGSEA. V lost 6 bases and J lost 3, with 14 bases in between. This CDR3 spans 13 amino acids. The CDR3 bases are TGCAGCGTCGCCCGGGCGGTAGAAGAGACCCAGTACTTC. It specifies CSVARAVEETQYF.

The rearrangement joins TRBV27 to TRBJ2-7; maybe TRBD2 (5 bases). V lost 2 bases, J lost 7 bases, and 12 bases lay in between. The CDR3 is made up of 13 amino acids. Germline-derived CDR1 and CDR2 are MNHEY and SMNVEV (reference sequence). The CDR3 region is CASSLGPREEQYF. The DNA of the CDR3 is TGTGCCAGCAGTTTAGGACCGAGGGAAGAGCAGTACTTC.

The V gene is TRBV20-1, the J gene TRBJ2-3, with 11 bases identical to TRBD2. This CDR3 comprises 14 residues. Germline lookup yields CDR1 DFQATT and CDR2 SNEGSKA (reference sequence). The trim removed 4 bases at V and 1 base at J, leaving 1 base unmatched. CDR3 in amino acids: CSAIAGGGTDTQYF. In DNA form, the CDR3 reads TGCAGTGCTATAGCGGGGGGGGGCACAGATACGCAGTATTTT.

This clonotype was recorded at least ten times. CDR3 sequence reads: CASSLTVLETQYF. The CDR3 region has the DNA TGCGCCAGCAGCTTGACAGTACTCGAGACCCAGTACTTC. This rearrangement joins TRBV5-1 to TRBJ2-5; D is uncertain. Germline values: CDR1 SGHRS, CDR2 YFSETQ. The CDR3 consists of 13 residues. Trimming pared 1 base from V and 5 bases from J, leaving 9 bases between.

V gene TRBV15 combines with J gene TRBJ2-7; TRBD2 aligns across 9 bases. The CDR3 sequence is 15 residues long. Per the germline V gene, CDR1 is LNHNV and CDR2 is YYDKDF (reference sequence). V dropped 0 bases and J dropped 2; count of bases not matched to a gene: 2. CDR3 coding DNA: TGTGCCACCAGCAGAGATCGACTAGCGGCCTACGAGCAGTACTTC. Its protein product is CATSRDRLAAYEQYF.

This clonotype was observed many times. This chain uses TRBV29-1 with TRBJ2-3, with TRBD2 as a possible D gene (6 bases). V was cut by 6 bases and J by 2 bases, with 18 bases left in between. The CDR3 consists of 15 residues. The germline V gene has CDR1 SQVTM and CDR2 ANQGSEA. The CDR3 sequence is CSVGGPGIPTDTQYF. The CDR3 DNA reads as TGCAGCGTGGGAGGCCCAGGGATCCCCACAGATACGCAGTATTTT.

The chain has TRBV29-1 and TRBJ1-5, with D uncertain. V was shortened by 4 bases and J by 1 base, with 8 bases between the two germline ends. This CDR3 is built from 13 residues. CDR1 is SQVTM, CDR2 ANQGSEA, per germline. This chain's CDR3 is CSVGENSNQPQHF. DNA of the CDR3: TGCAGCGTTGGAGAAAACAGCAATCAGCCCCAGCATTTT. Full variable domain (missing parts from reference TRBV29-1 and TRBJ1-5): SAVISQKPSRDICQRGTSLTIQCQVDSQVTMMFWYRQQPGQSLTLIATANQGSEATYESGFVIDKFPISRPNLTFSTLTVSNMSPEDSSIYLCSVGENSNQPQHFGDGTRLSIL.

In its sample, this clonotype was seen many times. The chain couples TRBV7-2 to TRBJ2-3; 7 bases fit TRBD2. Germline loops: CDR1 SGHTA, CDR2 FQGNSA. With V trimmed by 4 bases and J by 11 bases, 9 bases remained unmatched. This CDR3 contains 13 residues. In DNA, the CDR3 is TGTGCCAGCAGCTCCGGACAAGCGGGAAGGCAGTATTTT. Translating gives CASSSGQAGRQYF.

This rearrangement joins TRBV19 to TRBJ2-1; D remains unclear. Germline CDR1 reads LNHDA; CDR2 reads SQIVND (reference sequence). V lost 0 bases to trimming and J lost 7 bases, with 7 bases between them. The CDR3 spans 13 residues. CDR3 amino acids: CASSIDRANEQFF. Here the CDR3 DNA reads TGTGCCAGTAGTATAGATCGGGCGAATGAGCAGTTCTTC.

V and J are TRBV6-1 and TRBJ2-1; 12 bases line up with TRBD2. V lost 6 bases to trimming and J lost 9 bases; unmatched junction nucleotides: 6. The CDR3 is 14 amino acids. The germline V gene encodes CDR1 MNHNS and CDR2 SASEGT. DNA of the CDR3: TGTGCCAGCAGGACTAGCGGGAGCTCTTTTGAGCAGTTCTTC. It specifies CASRTSGSSFEQFF.

This clonotype showed up just a few times. The chain uses TRBV29-1 and TRBJ1-1, with D possibly TRBD1 on 5 matching bases. The germline V and J ends were trimmed by 4 bases and 3 bases, with 12 bases remaining between them. CDR3 size: 13 residues. CDR1 is SQVTM, CDR2 ANQGSEA, per germline. The CDR3 here is CSVVTDYYTEAFF. In DNA form, the CDR3 reads TGCAGCGTTGTGACAGATTATTACACTGAAGCTTTCTTT. Based on the CDR3 plus reference TRBV29-1 and TRBJ1-1, the full variable domain is SAVISQKPSRDICQRGTSLTIQCQVDSQVTMMFWYRQQPGQSLTLIATANQGSEATYESGFVIDKFPISRPNLTFSTLTVSNMSPEDSSIYLCSVVTDYYTEAFFGQGTRLTVV.

V gene TRBV27 combines with J gene TRBJ2-6; D unclear. Germline-derived CDR1 and CDR2 are MNHEY and SMNVEV (reference sequence). The CDR3 runs 16 residues. The V and J ends lost 6 bases and 0 bases respectively, with 12 bases between them. CDR3 amino acids: CASSGLLSSGANVLTF. The DNA for the CDR3 is TGTGCCAGCAGCGGTCTTCTTAGCTCTGGGGCCAACGTCCTGACTTTC. Complete variable domain (other parts from reference TRBV27 and TRBJ2-6): EAQVTQNPRYLITVTGKKLTVTCSQNMNHEYMSWYRQDPGLGLRQIYYSMNVEVTDKGDVPEGYKVSRKEKRNFPLILESPSPNQTSLYFCASSGLLSSGANVLTFGAGSRLTVL.

This clonotype was detected a few times. Written as DNA, the CDR3 is TGTGCCACCAGTGACCCGAACAGAAACAGAGGCGAGCAGTACTTC. Amino acids: CATSDPNRNRGEQYF. This chain uses TRBV24-1 with TRBJ2-7; D unclear. Looked up from germline, CDR1 is KGHDR and CDR2 is SFDVKD. The CDR3 covers 15 residues. The V gene lost 4 bases and the J gene lost 6 bases, with 18 bases spanning the gap.

The CDR3 spells CASSKRRGLTSNTDTQYF. CDR3 DNA: TGTGCCAGCAGCAAAAGGCGGGGACTCACTTCTAACACAGATACGCAGTATTTT. This chain connects TRBV11-2 to TRBJ2-3; TRBD2 might be the D (6 bases). Germline V gene sequence: CDR1 SGHAT, CDR2 FQNNGV. This CDR3 comprises 18 residues. Trimming removed 5 bases at V and 2 bases at J, with 23 bases between.

The CDR3 DNA follows: TGCAGTGCTCCGAGGGGACTAGCGGGAGGGCGGAATGAGCAGTTCTTC. Protein product: CSAPRGLAGGRNEQFF. V usage is TRBV20-1 and J usage is TRBJ2-1, with 16 positions matching TRBD2. Germline loops: CDR1 DFQATT, CDR2 SNEGSKA (reference sequence). This CDR3 is built from 16 residues. The V segment lost 5 bases and the J segment 7 bases; nucleotides outside the gene matches: 8.

The V and J genes are TRBV18 and TRBJ2-7; D is possibly TRBD1 or TRBD2 (5 bases each). Between the trimmed V and J ends, which lost 5 bases and 3 bases, there was a span of 11 bases. Germline V gives CDR1 KGHSH, CDR2 LQKENI. The CDR3 loop spans 13 amino acids. For the CDR3, the DNA is TGTGCCAGCTCAGGGGGTTCGGGCTACGAGCAGTACTTC. This translates into CASSGGSGYEQYF.

This clonotype has at least ten counts. The DNA for the CDR3 is TGTGCCAGCAGCCCTGGACAGGGGATGACTAATGAAAAACTGTTTTTT. It specifies CASSPGQGMTNEKLFF. The chain couples TRBV7-8 to TRBJ1-4, with 9 bases aligning to TRBD1. Germline assignment: CDR1 SGHVS and CDR2 FQNEAQ. This CDR3 has 16 amino acids. J gave up 2 bases and V 5 bases, and 6 bases lay outside the gene matches.

This clonotype was seen ten or more times. The chain carries TRBV5-6 and TRBJ2-2, with 8 bases lining up with TRBD1. The CDR3 totals 15 residues. Germline V lookup: CDR1 SGHDT, CDR2 YYEEEE. Trimming removed 2 bases from V and 5 bases from J; junction bases left unmatched: 5. The CDR3 loop is CASSFGTGGTGELFF. The CDR3 coding sequence is TGTGCCAGCAGCTTTGGTACAGGGGGTACCGGGGAGCTGTTTTTT.

This clonotype was counted only a few times. This chain links TRBV3-1 with TRBJ2-2; perhaps TRBD2 as D (6 bases). Germline assignment: CDR1 LGHDT and CDR2 YNNKEL (reference sequence). V was clipped by 6 bases and J by 6 bases, with 23 bases between them. The CDR3 extends over 17 amino acids. Written as DNA, the CDR3 is TGTGCCAGCAGGGCGGGGCCCCGGGCGTCGGGCCCCGGGGAGCTGTTTTTT. It specifies CASRAGPRASGPGELFF.

In its sample, this clonotype was seen a few times. The chain joins TRBV4-2 to TRBJ2-7; the D gene is possibly TRBD2 (5 bases). There are 13 residues in the CDR3. The V end lost 1 base, the J end lost 11 bases, and 15 bases lay between the germline ends. Germline V gives CDR1 LGHNA, CDR2 YNFKEQ. For the CDR3, the DNA is TGTGCCAGCAGCCAAGGGTTCTCGGGGTTGGAGTACTTC. Its translation is CASSQGFSGLEYF.

The table lists this clonotype with a few counts. The genes are TRBV5-4 and TRBJ2-7, with 9 bases fitting TRBD1. The CDR3 is made up of 14 amino acids. Germline CDR1 SGHNT, CDR2 YYREEE (reference sequence). After removal of 4 bases from V and 7 bases from J, the junction contained 9 bases not matched to a gene. The CDR3 DNA follows: TGTGCCAGCAGCATCGGACAGGGGACAGGGGAGCAGTACTTC. Translating gives CASSIGQGTGEQYF.

Only a few counts were recorded for this clonotype. This chain connects TRBV28 to TRBJ1-5; D is unresolved. This CDR3 is 17 amino acids long. Deletions cut 2 bases from V and 1 base from J, with 15 bases between. Germline loops: CDR1 MDHEN, CDR2 SYDVKM. This CDR3 reads CASSLIRRLLSNQPQHF. As DNA, the CDR3 is TGTGCCAGCAGTTTAATCCGCCGGCTCTTGAGCAATCAGCCCCAGCATTTT.

This clonotype was observed at least ten times. CDR3 coding DNA: TGCAGTGCCCGTCGACAGGCCTCAACTAATGAAAAACTGTTTTTT. Its protein product is CSARRQASTNEKLFF. The J gene is TRBJ1-4, the V gene TRBV20-1; TRBD1 might be the D (6 bases). The CDR3 spans 15 residues. The germline V and J ends were trimmed by 6 bases and 0 bases, with 14 bases remaining between them. Germline CDR1 and CDR2: DFQATT and SNEGSKA (reference sequence).